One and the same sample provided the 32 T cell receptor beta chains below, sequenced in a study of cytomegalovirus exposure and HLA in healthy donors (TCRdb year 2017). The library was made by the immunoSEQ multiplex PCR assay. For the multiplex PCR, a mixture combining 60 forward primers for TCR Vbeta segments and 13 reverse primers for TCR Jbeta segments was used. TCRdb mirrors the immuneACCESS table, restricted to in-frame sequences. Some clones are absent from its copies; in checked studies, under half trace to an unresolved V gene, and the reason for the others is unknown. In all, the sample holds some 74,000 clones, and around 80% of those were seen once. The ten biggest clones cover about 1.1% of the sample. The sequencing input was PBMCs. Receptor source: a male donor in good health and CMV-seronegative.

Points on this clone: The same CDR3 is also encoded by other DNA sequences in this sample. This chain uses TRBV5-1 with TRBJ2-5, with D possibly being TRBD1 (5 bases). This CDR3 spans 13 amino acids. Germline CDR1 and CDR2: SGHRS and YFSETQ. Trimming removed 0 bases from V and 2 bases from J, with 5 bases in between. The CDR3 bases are TGCGCCAGCAGCTTGGGACAGCAAGAGACCCAGTACTTC. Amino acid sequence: CASSLGQQETQYF. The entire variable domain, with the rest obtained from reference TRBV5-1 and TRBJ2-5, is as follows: KAGVTQTPRYLIKTRGQQVTLSCSPISGHRSVSWYQQTPGQGLQFLFEYFSETQRNKGNFPGRFSGRQFSNSRSEMNVSTLELGDSALYLCASSLGQQETQYFGPGTRLLVL.

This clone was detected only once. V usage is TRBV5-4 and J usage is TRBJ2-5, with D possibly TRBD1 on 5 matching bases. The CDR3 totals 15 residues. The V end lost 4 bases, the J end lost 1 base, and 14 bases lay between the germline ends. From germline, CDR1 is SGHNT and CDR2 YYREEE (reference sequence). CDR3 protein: CASSTPRRGQETQYF. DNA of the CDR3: TGTGCCAGCAGCACCCCACGAAGGGGCCAAGAGACCCAGTACTTC.

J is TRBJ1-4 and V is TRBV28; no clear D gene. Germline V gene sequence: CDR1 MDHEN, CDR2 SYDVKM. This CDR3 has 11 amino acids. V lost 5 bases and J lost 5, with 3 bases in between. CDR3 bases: TGTGCCAGCAGTCAAAATGAAAAACTGTTTTTT. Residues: CASSQNEKLFF.

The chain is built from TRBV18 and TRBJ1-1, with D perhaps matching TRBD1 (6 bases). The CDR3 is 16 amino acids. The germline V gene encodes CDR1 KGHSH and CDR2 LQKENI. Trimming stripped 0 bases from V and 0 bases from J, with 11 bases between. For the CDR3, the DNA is TGTGCCAGCTCACCACCGAACAGGGACCTGAACACTGAAGCTTTCTTT. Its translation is CASSPPNRDLNTEAFF. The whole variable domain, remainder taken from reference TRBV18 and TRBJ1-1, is NAGVMQNPRHLVRRRGQEARLRCSPMKGHSHVYWYRQLPEEGLKFMVYLQKENIIDESGMPKERFSAEFPKEGPSILRIQQVVRGDSAAYFCASSPPNRDLNTEAFFGQGTRLTVV.

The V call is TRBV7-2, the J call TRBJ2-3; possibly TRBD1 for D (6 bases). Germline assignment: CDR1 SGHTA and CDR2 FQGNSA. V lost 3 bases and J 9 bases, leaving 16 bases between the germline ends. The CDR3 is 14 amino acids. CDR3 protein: CASSLTQQGGTQYF. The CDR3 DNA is TGTGCCAGCAGCTTGACGCAACAGGGCGGGACGCAGTATTTT.

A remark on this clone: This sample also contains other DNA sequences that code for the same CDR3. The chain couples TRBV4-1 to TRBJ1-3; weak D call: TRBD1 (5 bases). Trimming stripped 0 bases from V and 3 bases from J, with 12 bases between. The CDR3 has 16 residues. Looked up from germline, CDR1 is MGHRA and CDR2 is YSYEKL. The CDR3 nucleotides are TGCGCCAGCAGCCAAGATTTTCCGCAGGGTGGAAACACCATATATTTT. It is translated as CASSQDFPQGGNTIYF.

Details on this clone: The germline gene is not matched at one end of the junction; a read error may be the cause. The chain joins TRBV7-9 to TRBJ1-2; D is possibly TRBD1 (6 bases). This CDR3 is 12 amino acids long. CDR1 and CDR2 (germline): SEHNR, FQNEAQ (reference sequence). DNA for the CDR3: TGTTCCAGCAGCCTCGGCGGGGGCGCCCACACCTTC. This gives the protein CSSSLGGGAHTF.

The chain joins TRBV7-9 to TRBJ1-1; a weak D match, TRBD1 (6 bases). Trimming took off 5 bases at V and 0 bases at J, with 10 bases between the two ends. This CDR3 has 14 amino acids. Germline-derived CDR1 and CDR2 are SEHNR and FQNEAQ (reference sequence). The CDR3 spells CASSLGAVNTEAFF. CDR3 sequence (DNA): TGTGCCAGCAGCCTGGGGGCGGTGAACACTGAAGCTTTCTTT.

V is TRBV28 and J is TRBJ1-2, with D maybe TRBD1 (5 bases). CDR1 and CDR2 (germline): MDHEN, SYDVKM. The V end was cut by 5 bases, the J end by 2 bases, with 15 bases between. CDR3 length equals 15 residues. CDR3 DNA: TGTGCCAGCAGTCGCATACAAGACAGAAACTATGGCTACACCTTC. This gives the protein CASSRIQDRNYGYTF.

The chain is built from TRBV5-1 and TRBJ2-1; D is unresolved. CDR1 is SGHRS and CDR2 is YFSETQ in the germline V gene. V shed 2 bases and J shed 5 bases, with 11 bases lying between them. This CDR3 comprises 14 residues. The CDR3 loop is CASSFGGSDNEQFF. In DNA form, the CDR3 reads TGCGCCAGCAGCTTCGGTGGTAGTGACAATGAGCAGTTCTTC.

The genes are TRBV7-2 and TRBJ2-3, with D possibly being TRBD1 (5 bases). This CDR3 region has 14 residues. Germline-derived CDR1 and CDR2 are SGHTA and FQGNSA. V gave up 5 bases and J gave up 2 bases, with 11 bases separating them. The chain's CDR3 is CASSPDISTDTQYF. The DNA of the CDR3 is TGTGCCAGCAGCCCGGACATTTCCACAGATACGCAGTATTTT. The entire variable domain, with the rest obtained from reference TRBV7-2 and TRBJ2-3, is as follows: GAGVSQSPSNKVTEKGKDVELRCDPISGHTALYWYRQSLGQGLEFLIYFQGNSAPDKSGLPSDRFSAERTGGSVSTLTIQRTQQEDSAVYLCASSPDISTDTQYFGPGTRLTVL.

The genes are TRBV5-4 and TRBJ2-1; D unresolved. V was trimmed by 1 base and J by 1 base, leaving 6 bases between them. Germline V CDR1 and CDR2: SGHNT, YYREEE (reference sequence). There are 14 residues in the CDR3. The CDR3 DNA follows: TGTGCCAGCAGCTTGTTCGGGTCCTACAATGAGCAGTTCTTC. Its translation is CASSLFGSYNEQFF. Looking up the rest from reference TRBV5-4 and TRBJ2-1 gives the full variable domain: ETGVTQSPTHLIKTRGQQVTLRCSSQSGHNTVSWYQQALGQGPQFIFQYYREEENGRGNFPPRFSGLQFPNYSSELNVNALELDDSALYLCASSLFGSYNEQFFGPGTRLTVL.

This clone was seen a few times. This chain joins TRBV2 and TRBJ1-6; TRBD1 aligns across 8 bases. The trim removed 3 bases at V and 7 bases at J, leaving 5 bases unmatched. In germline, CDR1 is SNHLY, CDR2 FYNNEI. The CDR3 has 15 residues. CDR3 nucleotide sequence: TGTGCCAGCAGTGACAGGACAGGGAGGAATTCACCCCTCCACTTT. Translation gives CASSDRTGRNSPLHF. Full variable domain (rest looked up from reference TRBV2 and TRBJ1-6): EPEVTQTPSHQVTQMGQEVILRCVPISNHLYFYWYRQILGQKVEFLVSFYNNEISEKSEIFDDQFSVERPDGSNFTLKIRSTKLEDSAMYFCASSDRTGRNSPLHFGNGTRLTVT.

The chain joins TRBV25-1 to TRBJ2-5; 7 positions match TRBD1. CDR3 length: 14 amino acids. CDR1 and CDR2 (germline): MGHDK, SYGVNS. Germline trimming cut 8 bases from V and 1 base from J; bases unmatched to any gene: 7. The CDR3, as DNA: TGTGCCAGCCGCGACAGGGTAACCCAAGAGACCCAGTACTTC. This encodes CASRDRVTQETQYF.

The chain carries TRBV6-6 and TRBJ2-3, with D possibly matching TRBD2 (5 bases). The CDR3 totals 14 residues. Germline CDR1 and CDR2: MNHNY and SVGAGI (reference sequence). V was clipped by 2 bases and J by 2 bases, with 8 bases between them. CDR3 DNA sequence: TGTGCCAGCAGTTACCTAGCTTCCACAGATACGCAGTATTTT. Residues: CASSYLASTDTQYF.

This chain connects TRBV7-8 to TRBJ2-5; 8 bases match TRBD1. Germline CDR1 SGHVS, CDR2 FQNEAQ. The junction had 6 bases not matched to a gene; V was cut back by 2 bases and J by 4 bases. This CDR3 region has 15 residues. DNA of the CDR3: TGTGCCAGCAGCTTAACCCAGGGGGCGGTAGAGACCCAGTACTTC. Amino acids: CASSLTQGAVETQYF. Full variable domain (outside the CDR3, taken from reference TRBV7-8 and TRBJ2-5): GAGVSQSPRYKVAKRGQDVALRCDPISGHVSLFWYQQALGQGPEFLTYFQNEAQLDKSGLPSDRFFAERPEGSVSTLKIQRTQQEDSAVYLCASSLTQGAVETQYFGPGTRLLVL.

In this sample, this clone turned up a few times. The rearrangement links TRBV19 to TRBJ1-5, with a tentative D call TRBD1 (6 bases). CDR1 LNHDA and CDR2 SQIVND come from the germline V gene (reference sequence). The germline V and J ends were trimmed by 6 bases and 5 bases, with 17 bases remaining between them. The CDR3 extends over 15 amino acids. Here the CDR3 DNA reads TGTGCCAGTAGGGCCCCGGGGGGCGGACATCAGCCCCAGCATTTT. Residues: CASRAPGGGHQPQHF. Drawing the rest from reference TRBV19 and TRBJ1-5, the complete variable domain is DGGITQSPKYLFRKEGQNVTLSCEQNLNHDAMYWYRQDPGQGLRLIYYSQIVNDFQKGDIAEGYSVSREKKESFPLTVTSAQKNPTAFYLCASRAPGGGHQPQHFGDGTRLSIL.

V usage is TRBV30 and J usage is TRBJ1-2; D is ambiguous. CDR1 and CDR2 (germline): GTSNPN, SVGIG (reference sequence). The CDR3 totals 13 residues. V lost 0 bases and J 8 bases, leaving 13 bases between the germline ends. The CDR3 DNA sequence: TGTGCCTGGAGTGTACAGTCTGCCTCCGGCTACACCTTC. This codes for CAWSVQSASGYTF.

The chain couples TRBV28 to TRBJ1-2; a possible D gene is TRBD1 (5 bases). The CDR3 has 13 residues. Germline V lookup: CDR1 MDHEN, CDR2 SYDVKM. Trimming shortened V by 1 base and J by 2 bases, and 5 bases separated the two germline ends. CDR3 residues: CASSLSGNYGYTF. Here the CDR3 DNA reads TGTGCCAGCAGTTTATCAGGGAACTATGGCTACACCTTC.

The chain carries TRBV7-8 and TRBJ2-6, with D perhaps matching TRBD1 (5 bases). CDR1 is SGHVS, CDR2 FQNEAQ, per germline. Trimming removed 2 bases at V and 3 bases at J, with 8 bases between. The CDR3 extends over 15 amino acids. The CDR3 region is CASSLPGRGANVLTF. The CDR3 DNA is TGTGCCAGCAGCTTACCAGGGCGTGGGGCCAACGTCCTGACTTTC.

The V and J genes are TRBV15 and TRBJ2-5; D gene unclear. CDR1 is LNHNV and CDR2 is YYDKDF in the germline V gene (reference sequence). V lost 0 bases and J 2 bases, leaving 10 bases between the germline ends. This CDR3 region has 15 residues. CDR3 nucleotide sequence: TGTGCCACCAGCAGAGATGGTACGCGGCAAGAGACCCAGTACTTC. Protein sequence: CATSRDGTRQETQYF.

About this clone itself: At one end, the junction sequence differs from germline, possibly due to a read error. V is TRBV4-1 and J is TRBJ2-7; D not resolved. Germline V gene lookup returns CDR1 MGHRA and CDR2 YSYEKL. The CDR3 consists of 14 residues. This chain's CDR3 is CASGQDGIPYEQYF. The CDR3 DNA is TGCGCCAGCGGCCAAGACGGTATTCCCTACGAGCAGTACTTC.

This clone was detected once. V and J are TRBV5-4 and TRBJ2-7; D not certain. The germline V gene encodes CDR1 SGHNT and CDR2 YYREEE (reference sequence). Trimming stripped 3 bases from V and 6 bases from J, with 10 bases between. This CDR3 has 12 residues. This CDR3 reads CASSSYSREQYF. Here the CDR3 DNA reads TGTGCCAGCAGCTCCTACTCCCGCGAGCAGTACTTC.

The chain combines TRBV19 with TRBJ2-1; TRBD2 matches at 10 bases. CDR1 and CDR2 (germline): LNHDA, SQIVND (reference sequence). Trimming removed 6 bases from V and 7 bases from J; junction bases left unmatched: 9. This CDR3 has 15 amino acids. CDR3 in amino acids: CASRIGVLAGNEQFF. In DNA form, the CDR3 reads TGTGCCAGTAGAATCGGGGTACTAGCGGGAAATGAGCAGTTCTTC.

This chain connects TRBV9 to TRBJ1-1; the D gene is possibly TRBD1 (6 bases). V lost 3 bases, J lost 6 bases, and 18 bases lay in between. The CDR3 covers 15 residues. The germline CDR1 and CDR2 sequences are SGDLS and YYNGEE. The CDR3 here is CASSANLLGHSEAFF. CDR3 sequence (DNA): TGTGCCAGCAGCGCAAACCTCCTGGGACACTCTGAAGCTTTCTTT.

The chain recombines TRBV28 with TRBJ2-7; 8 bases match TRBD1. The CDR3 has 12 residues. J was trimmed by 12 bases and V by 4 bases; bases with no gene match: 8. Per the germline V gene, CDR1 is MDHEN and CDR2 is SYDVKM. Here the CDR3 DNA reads TGTGCCAGCAGTTCCTCGACAGGGGTTTTGTACTTC. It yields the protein CASSSSTGVLYF.

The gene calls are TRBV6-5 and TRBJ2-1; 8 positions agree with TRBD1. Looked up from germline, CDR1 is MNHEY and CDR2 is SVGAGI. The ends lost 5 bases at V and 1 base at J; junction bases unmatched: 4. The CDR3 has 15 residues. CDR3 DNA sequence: TGTGCCAGCAGTCCCGGGACAGGATCCTACAATGAGCAGTTCTTC. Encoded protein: CASSPGTGSYNEQFF.

The CDR3, as DNA: TGTGCCAGCAGCGCCCCCCGTTACGGTTTTGGCTACACCTTC. Translating gives CASSAPRYGFGYTF. The V and J genes are TRBV7-2 and TRBJ1-2; D not certain. V shed 5 bases and J shed 7 bases, with 17 bases lying between them. Germline CDR1 is SGHTA and CDR2 is FQGNSA. CDR3 length: 14 amino acids.

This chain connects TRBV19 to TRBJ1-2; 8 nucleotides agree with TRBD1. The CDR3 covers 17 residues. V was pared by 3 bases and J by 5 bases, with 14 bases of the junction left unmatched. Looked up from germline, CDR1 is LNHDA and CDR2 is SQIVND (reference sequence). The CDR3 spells CASSIESGGHKGYGYTF. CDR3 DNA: TGTGCCAGTAGTATTGAGTCAGGGGGCCATAAGGGTTATGGCTACACCTTC.

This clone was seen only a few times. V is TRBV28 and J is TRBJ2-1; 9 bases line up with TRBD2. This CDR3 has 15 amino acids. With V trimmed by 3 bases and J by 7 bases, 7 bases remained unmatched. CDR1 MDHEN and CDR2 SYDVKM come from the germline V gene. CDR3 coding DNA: TGTGCCAGCAGTTTCTATAGCGGGAGTATGAATGAGCAGTTCTTC. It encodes CASSFYSGSMNEQFF.

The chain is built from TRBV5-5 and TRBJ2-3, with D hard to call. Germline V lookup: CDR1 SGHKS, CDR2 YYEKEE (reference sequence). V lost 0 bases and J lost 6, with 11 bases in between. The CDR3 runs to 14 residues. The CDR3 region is CASSLDYAVDTQYF. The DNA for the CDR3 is TGTGCCAGCAGCTTGGACTATGCGGTGGATACGCAGTATTTT.

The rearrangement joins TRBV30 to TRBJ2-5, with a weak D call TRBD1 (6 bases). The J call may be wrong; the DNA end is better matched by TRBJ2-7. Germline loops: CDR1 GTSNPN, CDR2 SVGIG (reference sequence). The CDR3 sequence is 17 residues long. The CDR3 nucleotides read TGTGCCTGGAGGAAGTTAGCCGGGACACCAAAAAGCTACGAGCAGTACTTC. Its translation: CAWRKLAGTPKSYEQYF.